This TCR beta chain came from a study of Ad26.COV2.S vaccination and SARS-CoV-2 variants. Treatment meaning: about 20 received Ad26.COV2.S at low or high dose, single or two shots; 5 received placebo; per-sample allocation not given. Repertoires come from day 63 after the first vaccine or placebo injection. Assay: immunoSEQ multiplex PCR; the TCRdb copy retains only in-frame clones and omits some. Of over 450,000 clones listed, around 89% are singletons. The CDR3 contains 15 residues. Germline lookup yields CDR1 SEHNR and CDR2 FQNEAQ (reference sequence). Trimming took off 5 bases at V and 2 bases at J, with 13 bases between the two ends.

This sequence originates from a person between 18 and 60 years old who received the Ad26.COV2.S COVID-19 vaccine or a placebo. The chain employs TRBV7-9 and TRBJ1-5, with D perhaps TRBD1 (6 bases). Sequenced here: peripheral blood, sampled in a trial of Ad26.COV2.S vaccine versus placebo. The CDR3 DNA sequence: TGTGCCAGCAGCCGGGACATGTTGGGCAATCAGCCCCAGCATTTT. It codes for CASSRDMLGNQPQHF.